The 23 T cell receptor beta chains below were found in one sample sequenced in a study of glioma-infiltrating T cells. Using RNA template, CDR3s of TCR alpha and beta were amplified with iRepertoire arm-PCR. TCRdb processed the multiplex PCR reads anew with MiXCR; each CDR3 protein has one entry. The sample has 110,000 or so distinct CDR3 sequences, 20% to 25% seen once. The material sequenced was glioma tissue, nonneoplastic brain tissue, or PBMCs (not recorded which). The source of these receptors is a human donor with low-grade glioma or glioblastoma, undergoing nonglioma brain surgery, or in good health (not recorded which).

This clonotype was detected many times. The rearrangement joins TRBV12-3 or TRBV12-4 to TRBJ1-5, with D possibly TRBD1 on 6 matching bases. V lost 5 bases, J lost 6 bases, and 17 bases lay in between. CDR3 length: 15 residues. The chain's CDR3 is CASSETNTGFQPQHF. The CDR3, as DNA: TGTGCCAGCAGTGAAACAAATACAGGGTTTCAGCCCCAGCATTTT.

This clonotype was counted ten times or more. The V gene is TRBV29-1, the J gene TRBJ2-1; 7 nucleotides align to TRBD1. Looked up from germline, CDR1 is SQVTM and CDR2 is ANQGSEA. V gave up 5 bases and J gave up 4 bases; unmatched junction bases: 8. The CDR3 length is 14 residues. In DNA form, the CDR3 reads TGCAGCGTTACCGGGACAGAGGGGTACAATGAGCAGTTCTTC. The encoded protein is CSVTGTEGYNEQFF.

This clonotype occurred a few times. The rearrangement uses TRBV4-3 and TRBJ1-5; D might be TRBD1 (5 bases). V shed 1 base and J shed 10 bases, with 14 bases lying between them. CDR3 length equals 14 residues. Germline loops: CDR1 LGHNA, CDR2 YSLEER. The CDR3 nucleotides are TGCGCCAGCAGCCAAGGGGACGGAGGAAGACCCCAGCATTTT. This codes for CASSQGDGGRPQHF.

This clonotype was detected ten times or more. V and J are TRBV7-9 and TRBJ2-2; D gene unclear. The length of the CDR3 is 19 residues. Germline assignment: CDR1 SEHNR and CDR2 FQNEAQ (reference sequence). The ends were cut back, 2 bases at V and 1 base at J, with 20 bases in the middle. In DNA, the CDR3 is TGTGCCAGCAGCTTACCCAAAGCCCCGGAGAAAAGGAACACCGGGGAGCTGTTTTTT. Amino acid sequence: CASSLPKAPEKRNTGELFF.

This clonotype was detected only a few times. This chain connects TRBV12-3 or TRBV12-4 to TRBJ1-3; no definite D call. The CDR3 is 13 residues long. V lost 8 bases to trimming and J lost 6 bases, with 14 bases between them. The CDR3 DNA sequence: TGTGCCAGCCGGAGCGCGATTGTAAACACCATATATTTT. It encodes CASRSAIVNTIYF.

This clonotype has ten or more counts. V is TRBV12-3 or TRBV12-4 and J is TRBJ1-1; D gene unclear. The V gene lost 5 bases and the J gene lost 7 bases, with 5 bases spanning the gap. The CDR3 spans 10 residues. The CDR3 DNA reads TGTGCCAGCAGTCGGGGTGAAGCTTTCTTT. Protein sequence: CASSRGEAFF.

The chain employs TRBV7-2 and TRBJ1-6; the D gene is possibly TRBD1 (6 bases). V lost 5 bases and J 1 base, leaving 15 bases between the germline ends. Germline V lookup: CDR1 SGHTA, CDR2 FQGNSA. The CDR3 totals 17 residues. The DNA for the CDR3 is TGTGCCAGCAGCCCGATAGGGGGGGGGTCCTATAATTCACCCCTCCACTTT. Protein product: CASSPIGGGSYNSPLHF.

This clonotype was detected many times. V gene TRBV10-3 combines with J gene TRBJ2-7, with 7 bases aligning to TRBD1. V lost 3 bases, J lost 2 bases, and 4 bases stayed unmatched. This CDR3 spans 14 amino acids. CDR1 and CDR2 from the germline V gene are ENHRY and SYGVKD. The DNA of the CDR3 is TGTGCCATCAGTGATGCTCAGGGGGCCTACGAGCAGTACTTC. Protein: CAISDAQGAYEQYF.

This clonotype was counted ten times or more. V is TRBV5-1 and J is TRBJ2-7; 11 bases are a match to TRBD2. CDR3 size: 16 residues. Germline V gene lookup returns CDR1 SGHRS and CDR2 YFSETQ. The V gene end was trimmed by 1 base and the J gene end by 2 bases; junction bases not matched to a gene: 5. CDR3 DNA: TGCGCCAGCAGCTTGATAGCGGGAGGGCCTCCCTACGAGCAGTACTTC. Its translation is CASSLIAGGPPYEQYF.

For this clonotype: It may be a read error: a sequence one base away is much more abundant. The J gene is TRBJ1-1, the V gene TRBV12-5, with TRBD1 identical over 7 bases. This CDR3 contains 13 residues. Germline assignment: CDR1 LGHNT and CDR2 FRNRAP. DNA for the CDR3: TGTGCTAGTGGTTTCATGCAGGGGGACTCAGCTCTCTTT. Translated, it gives CASGFMQGDSALF.

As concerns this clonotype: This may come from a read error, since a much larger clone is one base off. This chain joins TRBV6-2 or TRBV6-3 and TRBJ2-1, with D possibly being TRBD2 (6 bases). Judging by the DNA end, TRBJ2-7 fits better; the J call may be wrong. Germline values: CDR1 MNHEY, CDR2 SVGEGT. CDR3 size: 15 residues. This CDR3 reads CASSYVSGANNEQYF. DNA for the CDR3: TGTGCCAGCAGTTACGTTAGCGGAGCGAACAATGAGCAGTACTTC.

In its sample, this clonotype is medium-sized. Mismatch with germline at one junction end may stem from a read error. CDR3 bases: TGTGCCAGCAGCCACAGGCCAATACAGGGGAACCCTGAAGCTTTCTTT. This sequence encodes CASSHRPIQGNPEAFF. The chain couples TRBV6-2 or TRBV6-3 to TRBJ1-1; TRBD1 agrees at 7 bases. The CDR3 extends over 16 amino acids. Looked up from germline, CDR1 is MNHEY and CDR2 is SVGEGT.

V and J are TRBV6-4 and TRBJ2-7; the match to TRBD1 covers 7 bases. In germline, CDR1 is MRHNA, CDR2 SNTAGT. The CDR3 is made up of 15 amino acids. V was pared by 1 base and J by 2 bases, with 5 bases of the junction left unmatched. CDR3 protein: CASSDYRDRAYEQYF. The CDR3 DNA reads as TGTGCCAGCAGTGACTACCGGGACAGAGCCTACGAGCAGTACTTC.

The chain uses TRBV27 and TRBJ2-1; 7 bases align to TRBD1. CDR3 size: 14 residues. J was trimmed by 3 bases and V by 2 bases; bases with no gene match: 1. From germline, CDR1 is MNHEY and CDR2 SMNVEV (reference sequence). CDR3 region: CASSLGQDYNEQFF. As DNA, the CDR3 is TGTGCCAGCAGTTTAGGACAGGACTACAATGAGCAGTTCTTC.

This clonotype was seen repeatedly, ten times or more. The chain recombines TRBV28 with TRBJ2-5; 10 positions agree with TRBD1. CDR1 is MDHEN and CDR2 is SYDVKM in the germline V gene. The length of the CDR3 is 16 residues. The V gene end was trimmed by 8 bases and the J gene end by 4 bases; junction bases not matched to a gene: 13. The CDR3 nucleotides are TGTGCCAGCGGCCCTAGGAAGGGGACAGGGGTAGAGACCCAGTACTTC. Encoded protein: CASGPRKGTGVETQYF.

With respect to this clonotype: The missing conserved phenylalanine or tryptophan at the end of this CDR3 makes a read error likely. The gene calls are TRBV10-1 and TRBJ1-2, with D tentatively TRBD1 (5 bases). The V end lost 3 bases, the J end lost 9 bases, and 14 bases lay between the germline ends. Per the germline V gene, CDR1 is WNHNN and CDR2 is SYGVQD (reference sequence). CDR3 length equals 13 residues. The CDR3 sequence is CASSDFRGYCYTL. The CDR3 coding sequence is TGCGCCAGCAGTGATTTTAGGGGTTATTGCTACACCCTC.

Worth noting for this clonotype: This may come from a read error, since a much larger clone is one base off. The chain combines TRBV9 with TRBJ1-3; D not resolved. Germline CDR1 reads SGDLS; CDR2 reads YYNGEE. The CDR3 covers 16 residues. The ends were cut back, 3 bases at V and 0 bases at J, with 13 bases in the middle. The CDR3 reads CASSGEERVSGNTIYF. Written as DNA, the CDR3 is TGTGCCAGCAGCGGAGAGGAAAGGGTCTCTGGAAACACCATATATTTT.

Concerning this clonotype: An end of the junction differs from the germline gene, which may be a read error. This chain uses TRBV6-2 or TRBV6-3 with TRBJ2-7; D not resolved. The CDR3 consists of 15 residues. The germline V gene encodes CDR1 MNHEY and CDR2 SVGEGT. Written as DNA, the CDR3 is TGTGCCAGCAGTGACTCGATTCTGGCGGCCTACGCGCAGTACTTC. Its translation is CASSDSILAAYAQYF.

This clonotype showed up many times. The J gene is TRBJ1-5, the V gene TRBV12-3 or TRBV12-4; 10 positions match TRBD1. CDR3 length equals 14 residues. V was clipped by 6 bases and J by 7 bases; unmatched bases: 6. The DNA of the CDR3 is TGTGCCAGCAGGACAGGACAGGGGGGACAGCCCCAGCATTTT. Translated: CASRTGQGGQPQHF.

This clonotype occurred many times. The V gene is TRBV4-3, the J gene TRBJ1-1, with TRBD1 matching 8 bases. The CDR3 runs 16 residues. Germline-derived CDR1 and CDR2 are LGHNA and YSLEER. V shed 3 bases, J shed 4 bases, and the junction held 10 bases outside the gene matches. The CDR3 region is CASSHSTGGLVTEAFF. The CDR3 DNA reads TGCGCCAGCAGCCATTCCACAGGGGGATTGGTCACTGAAGCTTTCTTT.

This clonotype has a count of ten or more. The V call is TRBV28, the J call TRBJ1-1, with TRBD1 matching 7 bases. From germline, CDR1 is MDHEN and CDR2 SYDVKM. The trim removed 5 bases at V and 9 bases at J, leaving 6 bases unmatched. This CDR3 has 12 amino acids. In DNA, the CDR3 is TGTGCCAGCAGTCTCCGGACAGGAAAAGCTTTCTTT. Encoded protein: CASSLRTGKAFF.

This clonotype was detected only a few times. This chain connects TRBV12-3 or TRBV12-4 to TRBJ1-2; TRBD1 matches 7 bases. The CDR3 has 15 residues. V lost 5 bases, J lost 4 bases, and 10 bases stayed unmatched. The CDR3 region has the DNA TGTGCCAGCAGTCCTCAACCGACAGGGTTCTATGGCTACACCTTC. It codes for CASSPQPTGFYGYTF.

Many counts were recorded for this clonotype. The CDR3 DNA follows: TGTGCCAGCAGCCTTGGGCAGCACCCCTACGAGCAGTACTTC. Translation: CASSLGQHPYEQYF. The chain is built from TRBV5-4 and TRBJ2-7; D unclear. CDR1 is SGHNT and CDR2 is YYREEE in the germline V gene (reference sequence). The CDR3 is 14 residues long. V was trimmed by 4 bases and J by 2 bases, leaving 13 bases between them.